Following are 20 T cell receptor beta chains from one sample sequenced in a study of a mutant IDH1 vaccine in newly diagnosed glioma. Time point specified: baseline, week 1 (first vaccination visit). Noted treatment: pre-vaccination baseline after standard-of-care therapy. The assay was immunoSEQ multiplex PCR, and TCRdb's table has in-frame clones only and misses some. The table lists 20,000 to 25,000 clones, about 85% of them singletons, with 5% to 5.5% in the top ten. The sequences come from PBMCs, collected from a glioma patient treated with radiotherapy, temozolomide or both. The receptor source for this set is a man aged 40-49 years with glioma.

The V and J genes are TRBV7-2 and TRBJ1-4, with D perhaps TRBD1 (6 bases). Germline V lookup: CDR1 SGHTA, CDR2 FQGNSA. The V and J ends lost 5 bases and 3 bases respectively, with 13 bases between them. The CDR3 is 15 residues long. In nucleotides, the CDR3 is TGTGCCAGCAGCCTAGGGGGGGAGCCTAATGAAAAACTGTTTTTT. Translation gives CASSLGGEPNEKLFF.

The chain carries TRBV4-1 and TRBJ2-7, with D unresolved. There are 13 residues in the CDR3. Trimming left V 0 bases short and J 12 bases short, with 15 bases between. The germline V gene encodes CDR1 MGHRA and CDR2 YSYEKL. CDR3 DNA: TGCGCCAGCAGCCAAGATTTGCGTGGATCTCGGTACGTC. As protein: CASSQDLRGSRYV.

The chain links TRBV5-1 to TRBJ1-1; TRBD1 matches 8 bases. Looked up from germline, CDR1 is SGHRS and CDR2 is YFSETQ. Trimming at V came to 3 bases and at J to 1 base, leaving 2 bases not matched to a gene. The CDR3 covers 14 residues. The CDR3 loop reads CASSWTGPNTEAFF. The CDR3 nucleotides are TGCGCCAGCAGCTGGACAGGGCCGAACACTGAAGCTTTCTTT.

This chain uses TRBV27 with TRBJ2-7; 8 bases agree with TRBD1. Germline trimming cut 3 bases from V and 6 bases from J; bases unmatched to any gene: 13. CDR3 length: 16 residues. Germline CDR1 is MNHEY and CDR2 is SMNVEV (reference sequence). CDR3 bases: TGTGCCAGCAGTTTTAGGGGGACAGGCAACTGGGGCGAGCAGTACGTC. Translating gives CASSFRGTGNWGEQYV.

This sequence joins TRBV2 and TRBJ2-2; D tentatively fits TRBD1 or TRBD2 (5 bases each). Trimming took 5 bases from V and 12 from J, leaving 13 bases between them. The CDR3 contains 12 residues. In germline, CDR1 is SNHLY, CDR2 FYNNEI. CDR3 residues: CASSPGTPQLFF. The CDR3 nucleotides are TGTGCCAGCAGTCCCGGGACCCCTCAGCTGTTTTTT. Looking up the rest from reference TRBV2 and TRBJ2-2 gives the full variable domain: EPEVTQTPSHQVTQMGQEVILRCVPISNHLYFYWYRQILGQKVEFLVSFYNNEISEKSEIFDDQFSVERPDGSNFTLKIRSTKLEDSAMYFCASSPGTPQLFFGEGSRLTVL.

The rearrangement links TRBV10-3 to TRBJ2-2; 7 nucleotides agree with TRBD1. Germline CDR1 reads ENHRY; CDR2 reads SYGVKD. This CDR3 comprises 14 residues. With 6 bases clipped from V and 2 bases from J, the junction kept 3 bases outside the gene matches. The CDR3 spells CAIRDRSNTGELFF. DNA of the CDR3: TGTGCCATCAGGGACAGGTCCAACACCGGGGAGCTGTTTTTT.

The V gene is TRBV5-6, the J gene TRBJ1-2; 9 nucleotides align to TRBD1. Germline V gives CDR1 SGHDT, CDR2 YYEEEE. CDR3 length: 14 residues. After removal of 4 bases from V and 4 bases from J, the junction contained 5 bases not matched to a gene. CDR3: CASSPTGGGYGYTF. The DNA for the CDR3 is TGTGCCAGCAGCCCAACAGGGGGCGGCTATGGCTACACCTTC.

V gene TRBV5-5 combines with J gene TRBJ2-1, with 8 bases identical to TRBD2. Per the germline V gene, CDR1 is SGHKS and CDR2 is YYEKEE (reference sequence). V dropped 2 bases and J dropped 6; count of bases not matched to a gene: 7. There are 15 residues in the CDR3. CDR3 amino acids: CASSLGLASGNEQFF. The CDR3, as DNA: TGTGCCAGCAGCTTAGGACTAGCAAGTGGCAATGAGCAGTTCTTC.

The CDR3 is CASLSVLKTQYF. In nucleotides, the CDR3 is TGTGCCAGCCTGTCAGTTTTAAAGACCCAGTACTTC. This sequence joins TRBV28 and TRBJ2-5; D is unresolved. The V end lost 8 bases, the J end lost 6 bases, and 13 bases lay between the germline ends. From germline, CDR1 is MDHEN and CDR2 SYDVKM. The CDR3 is 12 residues long.

V gene TRBV6-1 combines with J gene TRBJ2-5, with 10 bases aligning to TRBD2. V lost 3 bases, J lost 7 bases, and 8 bases stayed unmatched. Germline V lookup: CDR1 MNHNS, CDR2 SASEGT. There are 15 residues in the CDR3. CDR3 sequence (DNA): TGTGCCAGCAGTGAGGCGGGACTAGCGAGCGCGACCCAGTACTTC. It is translated as CASSEAGLASATQYF.

The chain is built from TRBV7-8 and TRBJ1-5; 8 bases map to TRBD1. V was pared by 4 bases and J by 7 bases, with 9 bases of the junction left unmatched. CDR1 is SGHVS, CDR2 FQNEAQ, per germline. This CDR3 has 15 residues. This CDR3 reads CASSSFDRGGQPQHF. CDR3 nucleotide sequence: TGTGCCAGCAGCTCCTTTGACAGGGGAGGACAGCCCCAGCATTTT. The whole variable domain, filled in from reference TRBV7-8 and TRBJ1-5, reads GAGVSQSPRYKVAKRGQDVALRCDPISGHVSLFWYQQALGQGPEFLTYFQNEAQLDKSGLPSDRFFAERPEGSVSTLKIQRTQQEDSAVYLCASSSFDRGGQPQHFGDGTRLSIL.

This chain's CDR3 is CASQGVGVNTEAFF. Here the CDR3 DNA reads TGCGCCAGCCAGGGTGTGGGGGTGAACACTGAAGCTTTCTTT. The chain joins TRBV10-1 to TRBJ1-1, with D tentatively TRBD1 (5 bases). CDR3 length: 14 amino acids. V was pared by 8 bases and J by 0 bases, with 13 bases between. Per germline, CDR1 WNHNN and CDR2 SYGVQD (reference sequence).

The genes are TRBV5-7 and TRBJ1-5; D is undetermined. TRBV5-7 is an ORF, and what it does is uncertain. V lost 1 base and J 4 bases, leaving 6 bases between the germline ends. CDR3 length equals 13 residues. CDR3 sequence (DNA): TGTGCCAGCAGCTTGCGTGGGAATCAGCCCCAGCATTTT. It specifies CASSLRGNQPQHF.

This clone was detected a few times. The chain couples TRBV7-2 to TRBJ1-2; D remains unclear. The CDR3 runs 15 residues. V was shortened by 1 base and J by 4 bases, with 13 bases between the two germline ends. Germline CDR1 and CDR2: SGHTA and FQGNSA. The CDR3 coding sequence is TGTGCCAGCAGCTTAGAGGCAGTTAATATCTATGGCTACACCTTC. Residues: CASSLEAVNIYGYTF.

The sample holds one count of this clone. CDR3 DNA: TGCGCCAGCAGCCCAAAGACAGGGGTTGACTATGGCTACACCTTC. Translation: CASSPKTGVDYGYTF. This chain uses TRBV5-1 with TRBJ1-2; 8 bases fit TRBD1. After removal of 4 bases from V and 3 bases from J, the junction contained 8 bases not matched to a gene. The germline CDR1 and CDR2 sequences are SGHRS and YFSETQ. CDR3 length: 15 amino acids.

This rearrangement joins TRBV7-2 to TRBJ1-2; the D gene is possibly TRBD1 (5 bases). Trimming pared 1 base from V and 8 bases from J, leaving 8 bases between. Germline values: CDR1 SGHTA, CDR2 FQGNSA. CDR3 length: 12 amino acids. The CDR3 DNA sequence: TGTGCCAGCAGCTTAGGGGGGTGGGGCTACACCTTC. The encoded protein is CASSLGGWGYTF.

V usage is TRBV30 and J usage is TRBJ1-1, with TRBD1 identical over 8 bases. The ends lost 8 bases at V and 7 bases at J; junction bases unmatched: 9. The CDR3 length is 12 residues. From germline, CDR1 is GTSNPN and CDR2 SVGIG (reference sequence). The CDR3 sequence is CAGNGQGGEAFF. The CDR3 DNA sequence: TGTGCCGGGAATGGACAGGGAGGTGAAGCTTTCTTT.

V gene TRBV7-2 combines with J gene TRBJ2-6; unclear D gene. V lost 4 bases and J lost 0, with 13 bases in between. This CDR3 comprises 17 residues. CDR1 and CDR2 from the germline V gene are SGHTA and FQGNSA. This CDR3 is CASSSPPGRSGANVLTF. CDR3 DNA sequence: TGTGCCAGCAGCTCCCCCCCAGGTCGCTCTGGGGCCAACGTCCTGACTTTC. The variable domain in full, with the rest retrieved from reference TRBV7-2 and TRBJ2-6, is GAGVSQSPSNKVTEKGKDVELRCDPISGHTALYWYRQSLGQGLEFLIYFQGNSAPDKSGLPSDRFSAERTGGSVSTLTIQRTQQEDSAVYLCASSSPPGRSGANVLTFGAGSRLTVL.

V usage is TRBV6-1 and J usage is TRBJ2-7; possibly TRBD2 for D (5 bases). The CDR3 has 13 residues. Germline V lookup: CDR1 MNHNS, CDR2 SASEGT. The V gene lost 6 bases and the J gene lost 6 bases, with 15 bases spanning the gap. CDR3 DNA: TGTGCCAGCAGACTCAACGGGGTGCCCGAGCAGTACGTC. Protein product: CASRLNGVPEQYV.

The rearrangement links TRBV4-3 to TRBJ2-7; a possible D gene is TRBD2 (5 bases). Germline values: CDR1 LGHNA, CDR2 YSLEER. CDR3 size: 14 residues. With 5 bases removed from V and 2 bases from J, the gap between germline ends came to 13 bases. CDR3 in amino acids: CASSAFGGAYEQYF. As DNA, the CDR3 is TGCGCCAGCAGCGCCTTTGGAGGAGCCTACGAGCAGTACTTC.